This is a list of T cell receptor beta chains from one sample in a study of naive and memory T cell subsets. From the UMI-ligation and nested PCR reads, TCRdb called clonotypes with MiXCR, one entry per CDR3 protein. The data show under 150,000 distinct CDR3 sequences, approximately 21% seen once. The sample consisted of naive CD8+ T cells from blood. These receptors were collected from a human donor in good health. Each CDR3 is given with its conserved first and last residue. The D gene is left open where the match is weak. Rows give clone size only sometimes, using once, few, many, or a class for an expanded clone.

TGCAGCGTTGACGCCGGGGGACAAAACACAGATACGCAGTATTTT | CSVDAGGQNTDTQYF | . | TRBJ2-3 | TRBV29-1 | .
TGTGCCAGCAGTTTATGGATTACTGGGACGGGCCTCCGGGCCTACAATGAGCAGTTCTTC | CASSLWITGTGLRAYNEQFF | . | TRBJ2-1 | TRBV12-3/TRBV12-4 | .
TGTGCCAGCAGCTTAGATTGGGAGATAAGCACAGATACGCAGTATTTT | CASSLDWEISTDTQYF | . | TRBJ2-3 | TRBV7-2 | few
TGTGCCAGCAGAGGAGGACTAGCGGAATGGAATGAGCAGTTCTTC | CASRGGLAEWNEQFF | TRBD2 | TRBJ2-1 | TRBV28 | few
TGTGCCAGCTCACCGTTTGGCCGCACTAATGAAAAACTGTTTTTT | CASSPFGRTNEKLFF | . | TRBJ1-4 | TRBV18 | few
TGCGCCAGCAGCCAAGATTGGGACTATGGCTACACCTTC | CASSQDWDYGYTF | . | TRBJ1-2 | TRBV4-3 | once
TGTGCCAGCAGTCCAAGTGATCAGCCCCAGCATTTT | CASSPSDQPQHF | . | TRBJ1-5 | TRBV12-3/TRBV12-4 | .
TGTGCCAGCAGTTTAGCGGGACTAGCGGGAGGGAATGAGCAGTTCTTC | CASSLAGLAGGNEQFF | TRBD2 | TRBJ2-1 | TRBV12-3/TRBV12-4 | .
TGTGCCAGCAGCTTAACGTCAGGGAACGAGCAGTACTTC | CASSLTSGNEQYF | . | TRBJ2-7 | TRBV7-3 | .
TGCAGCGCGCGGGACTCCCTATTGGATGAGCAGTACTTC | CSARDSLLDEQYF | . | TRBJ2-7 | TRBV29-1 | .
TGTGCCAGCAGTTGGACTAGCGGGCCCCTGGGGTCAGATACGCAGTATTTT | CASSWTSGPLGSDTQYF | TRBD2 | TRBJ2-3 | TRBV28 | .
TGTGCCAGCGCCTACAGGGGAGGGCAGCCCCAGCATTTT | CASAYRGGQPQHF | TRBD1 | TRBJ1-5 | TRBV6-2/TRBV6-3 | .
TGCGCCAGCAGCGAAGGGGAGATTATGGGGCAATTTCAGCCCCAGCATTTT | CASSEGEIMGQFQPQHF | . | TRBJ1-5 | TRBV4-1 | .
TGTGCCAGCAGCTTGGCGGGGGATAACAATGAGCAGTTCTTC | CASSLAGDNNEQFF | . | TRBJ2-1 | TRBV5-4 | .
TGTGCCAGCAGTTTGACAGGAGGGGTATTTTGGAACACTGAAGCTTTCTTT | CASSLTGGVFWNTEAFF | . | TRBJ1-1 | TRBV28 | .
TGTGCCAGCAGTCCACTAGCGGGAGGGCCCTCAGGCGACAATGAGCAGTTCTTC | CASSPLAGGPSGDNEQFF | TRBD2 | TRBJ2-1 | TRBV27 | .
TGTGCCAGCAGCTCCGACCGGGCAGGGGGTTTCGATGAGCAGTTCTTC | CASSSDRAGGFDEQFF | TRBD1 | TRBJ2-1 | TRBV5-6 | few
TGTGCCAGCAGCTTGACTAGCGGGGTCTCCAATGAGCAGTTCTTC | CASSLTSGVSNEQFF | TRBD2 | TRBJ2-1 | TRBV7-9 | .
TGCGCCAGCAGCCAAGATGGCTCTAGTGCTACCGGGGAGCTGTTTTTT | CASSQDGSSATGELFF | . | TRBJ2-2 | TRBV4-1 | .
TGCAGCGTTGTAAATCCGTACCCGACCACATCGAACACTGAAGCTTTCTTT | CSVVNPYPTTSNTEAFF | . | TRBJ1-1 | TRBV29-1 | few
TGCAGTGCCCAGGCGCGTCGACTAGCCTACAATGAGCAGTTCTTC | CSAQARRLAYNEQFF | . | TRBJ2-1 | TRBV20-1 | .
TGCGCCAGCAGGGCTCCGCTAGCGGAGACGCTAGATACGCAGTATTTT | CASRAPLAETLDTQYF | TRBD2 | TRBJ2-3 | TRBV10-2 | many
TGTGCCAGCAGTTTAGGGGGACTCCCTCACAATGAGCAGTTCTTC | CASSLGGLPHNEQFF | . | TRBJ2-1 | TRBV27 | many
TGTGCCAGCAGAGTAGGGGCCCCCTACGAGCAGTACTTC | CASRVGAPYEQYF | . | TRBJ2-7 | TRBV27 | .
TGTGCCAGCAGCTTAGTGGGAGGTCAGGGGGGCTTCTACGAGCAGTACTTC | CASSLVGGQGGFYEQYF | . | TRBJ2-7 | TRBV7-8 | few
TGCAACATAGTTATCGCGGGGACTGAAGCTTTCTTT | CNIVIAGTEAFF | . | TRBJ1-1 | TRBV29-1 | many
TGCAGTGCTAGGGGTCTAGCGGGGCCCTCCTACGAGCAGTACTTC | CSARGLAGPSYEQYF | TRBD2 | TRBJ2-7 | TRBV20-1 | .
TGCAGTGCTAGAGATTTCGGGAGGGCGAGCTCCTACAATGAGCAGTTCTTC | CSARDFGRASSYNEQFF | TRBD2 | TRBJ2-1 | TRBV20-1 | few
TGTGCCAGCAGCTTAGTAGGGGTGGACGGCAACAATGAGCAGTTCTTC | CASSLVGVDGNNEQFF | . | TRBJ2-1 | TRBV7-8 | .
TGCGCCAGCAAGTTAGCAGGGACCCAGTACTTC | CASKLAGTQYF | . | TRBJ2-5 | TRBV5-1 | .
TGTGCCAGCAGTTGGACAGGGGGCGCCCCCCACGAGCAGTACTTC | CASSWTGGAPHEQYF | TRBD1 | TRBJ2-7 | TRBV12-3/TRBV12-4 | few
TGTGCCAGCAGCGTAGGATACAGCGGGAACACCGGGGAGCTGTTTTTT | CASSVGYSGNTGELFF | . | TRBJ2-2 | TRBV9 | .
TGTGCCAGCATGGCGGGAGAGACCTACGAGCAGTACTTC | CASMAGETYEQYF | TRBD2 | TRBJ2-7 | TRBV28 | few
TGTGCCTGGAGTGTAAGTCTAGAGGATACGCAGTATTTT | CAWSVSLEDTQYF | . | TRBJ2-3 | TRBV30 | few
TGTGCCAGCAGCCCGAGTTCGGGAAACTACGAGCAGTACTTC | CASSPSSGNYEQYF | . | TRBJ2-7 | TRBV3-1 | .
TGTGCCAGCAGCGGCACAGGGGGCACGTACGAGCAGTACTTC | CASSGTGGTYEQYF | TRBD1 | TRBJ2-7 | TRBV27 | few
TGTGCCAGCAGTTTTAAACAGGGGGCGTCTCAGCCCCAGCATTTT | CASSFKQGASQPQHF | TRBD1 | TRBJ1-5 | TRBV27 | many
TGCGCCAGCAGACAAGGACTAGCGGTGTCCTACGAGCAGTACTTC | CASRQGLAVSYEQYF | TRBD2 | TRBJ2-7 | TRBV5-1 | few
TGTGCCAGCAGTCAAATTCGACAGCTCAATCAGCCCCAGCATTTT | CASSQIRQLNQPQHF | . | TRBJ1-5 | TRBV28 | .
TGTGCCAGCAGCAAAGGTAGAGACGTGAGCTACGAGCAGTACTTC | CASSKGRDVSYEQYF | . | TRBJ2-7 | TRBV7-9 | few
TGTGCCAGCAGTTTCGGGCTAGCCAAAAACATTCAGTACTTC | CASSFGLAKNIQYF | . | TRBJ2-4 | TRBV12-3/TRBV12-4 | .
TGCGCCAGCAGCTTGGTGACAGGGTCCGAGCAGTACTTC | CASSLVTGSEQYF | TRBD1 | TRBJ2-7 | TRBV5-1 | .
TGTGCCAGCAGTTACCTCGACGGGGGAACTGAAGCTTTCTTT | CASSYLDGGTEAFF | . | TRBJ1-1 | TRBV6-5 | few
TGTGCCAGCAGTTACGGCGCTGGAGATACGCAGTATTTT | CASSYGAGDTQYF | . | TRBJ2-3 | TRBV6-2/TRBV6-3 | .
TGTGCCAGCAGTTACTATAGGAATCAGCCCCAGCATTTT | CASSYYRNQPQHF | . | TRBJ1-5 | TRBV6-5 | .
TGTGCCACCAGCAGGGCAGGCGGGACCGACGAGTTCTTC | CATSRAGGTDEFF | . | TRBJ2-1 | TRBV15 | few
TGTGCCAGCAGTCCCCTCCTTGGGACAGCGGGCACTGAAGCTTTCTTT | CASSPLLGTAGTEAFF | TRBD1 | TRBJ1-1 | TRBV12-3/TRBV12-4 | .
TGCGCCAGCAGTGAAGAGGGGGCGAGTACTGAGCAGTTCTTC | CASSEEGASTEQFF | TRBD1 | TRBJ2-1 | TRBV10-2 | .
TGTGCCAGCAGTATAGCGGGACAGTGGGGCCAAGAGACCCAGTACTTC | CASSIAGQWGQETQYF | . | TRBJ2-5 | TRBV12-3/TRBV12-4 | few
TGTGCCAGCAGTACCTCCGGGACAAAATTCGAGCAGTACTTC | CASSTSGTKFEQYF | . | TRBJ2-7 | TRBV28 | few
TGTGCCACCAGTCCCACAGGGATACCCGGGGAGCTGTTTTTT | CATSPTGIPGELFF | . | TRBJ2-2 | TRBV24-1 | few
TGTGCCAGCAGCTTAAGTGGGACACCCTACAATGAGCAGTTCTTC | CASSLSGTPYNEQFF | . | TRBJ2-1 | TRBV7-6 | .
TGCAGCGTTGAAGATCTGGACATTTCCGCCACTGAAGCTTTCTTT | CSVEDLDISATEAFF | . | TRBJ1-1 | TRBV29-1 | .
TGTGCCAGCAGTTTGCCTCGGGAGGCCTACAATGAGCAGTTCTTC | CASSLPREAYNEQFF | TRBD2 | TRBJ2-1 | TRBV28 | .
TGTGCCAGCAGCGTGGGGACTAACGAGCAGTACTTC | CASSVGTNEQYF | TRBD2 | TRBJ2-7 | TRBV5-6 | .